These 14 T cell receptor beta chains originate from one sample sequenced in a study of prognosis after radiotherapy for stage I lung cancer. The study amplified the TCR beta CDR3 region from genomic DNA. This amplification was carried out by two rounds of multiplex PCR. The use of primers specific to each TRBV and TRBJ gene characterized first-round PCR. TCRdb reanalysed the multiplex PCR reads using MiXCR and keeps one entry per CDR3 protein. The data contain about 14,000 distinct CDR3 sequences, around a quarter of them singletons. The sample consisted of PBMCs, taken before or after stereotactic body radiation therapy (not recorded which). The receptors were sampled from a donor aged 50 or older with non-small cell lung cancer.

This clonotype was seen once. This may be a read error, as it is one base from a much larger clone. V and J are TRBV7-9 and TRBJ2-5, with a tentative D call TRBD1 (5 bases). This CDR3 contains 16 residues. V was clipped by 5 bases and J by 5 bases, with 21 bases between them. Per germline, CDR1 SEHNR and CDR2 FQNEAQ (reference sequence). CDR3 in amino acids: CASSRQTGYSRETQYF. CDR3 nucleotide sequence: TGTGCCAGCAGCCGACAAACAGGCTACTCCAGGGAGACCCAGTACTTC.

This clonotype was counted ten times or more. The chain carries TRBV4-1 and TRBJ2-2; 14 bases line up with TRBD2. Trimming took 2 bases from V and 4 from J; bases not matched to a gene: 6. The CDR3 extends over 18 amino acids. Germline V gives CDR1 MGHRA, CDR2 YSYEKL. The DNA for the CDR3 is TGCGCCAGCAGCCAACGACTAGCGGGAGGGCGGGGCACCGGGGAGCTGTTTTTT. It translates to CASSQRLAGGRGTGELFF.

Relative to its sample, this clonotype is medium-sized. The chain recombines TRBV12-3 or TRBV12-4 with TRBJ1-2; D unresolved. V gave up 3 bases and J gave up 3 bases, with 17 bases separating them. This CDR3 spans 16 amino acids. The CDR3 spells CASSFALVGEDYGYTF. CDR3 nucleotide sequence: TGTGCCAGCAGTTTCGCCCTGGTTGGGGAGGACTATGGCTACACCTTC.

As to this clonotype: Since a far larger clone is one base different, this is likely a read error. The V call is TRBV7-8, the J call TRBJ2-1, with D possibly being TRBD2 (6 bases). Per the germline V gene, CDR1 is SGHVS and CDR2 is FQNEAQ. The V and J ends lost 8 bases and 5 bases respectively, with 13 bases between them. The CDR3 is 13 residues long. This chain's CDR3 is CASLAASHNEQFF. CDR3 in DNA: TGTGCCAGCTTAGCGGCGTCCCACAATGAGCAGTTCTTC.

This clonotype appeared many times. The chain carries TRBV27 and TRBJ1-3, with 7 positions matching TRBD1. This CDR3 has 14 amino acids. Trimming removed 5 bases from V and 6 bases from J; junction bases left unmatched: 7. Per the germline V gene, CDR1 is MNHEY and CDR2 is SMNVEV (reference sequence). CDR3 residues: CASSPGQSQNTIYF. CDR3 DNA sequence: TGTGCCAGCAGTCCGGGACAGTCCCAAAACACCATATATTTT.

To note about this clonotype: With a much larger clone just one base away, this may be a read error. The rearrangement uses TRBV15 and TRBJ2-5, with TRBD2 matching 9 bases. The length of the CDR3 is 15 residues. Germline V gene sequence: CDR1 LNHNV, CDR2 YYDKDF (reference sequence). The CDR3 DNA reads as TGTGCCACCATCAGAGATCGGGGACTAGCAGAGACCCAGTACTTC. It codes for CATIRDRGLAETQYF.

This clonotype has a count of ten or more. The CDR3 DNA sequence: TGCAGTGCATACAGGGGAGGGTCCTACGAGCAGTACTTC. This codes for CSAYRGGSYEQYF. The V and J genes are TRBV20-1 and TRBJ2-7; D possibly matches TRBD1 or TRBD2 (7 bases each). The germline V and J ends were trimmed by 6 bases and 1 base, with 13 bases remaining between them. Germline V CDR1 and CDR2: DFQATT, SNEGSKA (reference sequence). The CDR3 spans 13 residues.

In its sample, this clonotype is medium-sized. The chain joins TRBV5-1 to TRBJ2-2, with 8 bases identical to TRBD1. V shed 6 bases and J 1 base; nucleotides not matched to a gene: 8. Germline V gives CDR1 SGHRS, CDR2 YFSETQ. The CDR3 consists of 16 residues. The CDR3 reads CASNLDRAGNTGELFF. For the CDR3, the DNA is TGCGCCAGCAACCTGGACAGGGCCGGGAACACCGGGGAGCTGTTTTTT.

The sample holds many counts of this clonotype. V and J are TRBV7-9 and TRBJ1-2; no definite D call. The CDR3 has 14 residues. With 4 bases removed from V and 7 bases from J, the gap between germline ends came to 16 bases. Germline V gene data show CDR1 as SEHNR and CDR2 as FQNEAQ (reference sequence). CDR3 sequence reads: CASSSPVLVAGYTF. The CDR3 bases are TGTGCCAGCAGCTCACCTGTGTTAGTGGCTGGCTACACCTTC. Variable domain in full (rest from reference TRBV7-9 and TRBJ1-2): DTGVSQNPRHKITKRGQNVTFRCDPISEHNRLYWYRQTLGQGPEFLTYFQNEAQLEKSRLLSDRFSAERPKGSFSTLEIQRTEQGDSAMYLCASSSPVLVAGYTFGSGTRLTVV.

This clonotype was recorded at least ten times. The chain employs TRBV28 and TRBJ2-3; D remains ambiguous. V dropped 5 bases and J dropped 2 bases, with 5 bases sitting between them. CDR3 length: 12 residues. Germline V gene sequence: CDR1 MDHEN, CDR2 SYDVKM. The CDR3 reads CASSENTDTQYF. The CDR3, as DNA: TGTGCCAGCAGTGAAAACACAGATACGCAGTATTTT.

The table lists this clonotype with many counts. The chain links TRBV5-1 to TRBJ2-3, with TRBD2 identical over 9 bases. V trimming: 0 bases; J trimming: 6 bases; junction bases outside the gene matches: 5. The CDR3 has 15 amino acids. CDR1 is SGHRS, CDR2 YFSETQ, per germline. The chain's CDR3 is CASSLASRGGDTQYF. CDR3 nucleotides: TGCGCCAGCAGCTTGGCTTCGCGGGGGGGGGATACGCAGTATTTT.

This clonotype was detected many times. A much larger clone lies one base from this, so it may be a read error. The V and J genes are TRBV6-5 and TRBJ1-1; possible D gene TRBD1, 5 bases. The V gene's germline CDR1 is MNHEY and CDR2 SVGAGI. The CDR3 runs 15 residues. V was clipped by 0 bases and J by 2 bases, with 10 bases between them. The CDR3 region has the DNA TGTGCCAGCAGTTACTCGGCCAGGGCTAACACTGAAGCTTTCTTT. Amino acids: CASSYSARANTEAFF.

As regards this clonotype: A far larger clone is only one base removed, so a read error is likely. The chain employs TRBV7-9 and TRBJ2-5; D perhaps matches TRBD1 (6 bases). Germline V gives CDR1 SEHNR, CDR2 FQNEAQ (reference sequence). Trimming pared 1 base from V and 5 bases from J, leaving 11 bases between. This CDR3 is 14 amino acids long. The CDR3 spells CASSLGRRGETQYF. The CDR3 DNA reads as TGTGCCAGCAGCTTAGGGAGAAGGGGGGAGACCCAGTACTTC.

Regarding this clonotype: The junction departs from the called germline gene at one end, perhaps through a read error. This rearrangement joins TRBV2 to TRBJ2-7; no firm D call. This CDR3 is built from 17 residues. The germline V gene encodes CDR1 SNHLY and CDR2 FYNNEI. CDR3 loop: CSSSEGYPGRMEYEQYF. CDR3 DNA: TGTTCCAGCAGTGAAGGTTACCCCGGACGGATGGAATACGAGCAGTACTTC.